These 2 T cell receptor beta chains share one sample of origin, sequenced in a study of T cell responses to AZD1222 COVID-19 vaccine. The data were produced by immunoSEQ multiplex PCR, yet TCRdb's version contains in-frame clones alone and is incomplete. The sample includes about 160,000 clones, roughly nine tenths of them seen just once. This specimen consisted of peripheral blood, obtained 28 days after the second AZD1222 dose. The receptors were sampled from an adult who received the AZD1222 COVID-19 vaccine.

V usage is TRBV18 and J usage is TRBJ1-6; D possibly corresponds to TRBD1 (6 bases). V was clipped by 5 bases and J by 7 bases, with 12 bases between them. Germline V CDR1 and CDR2: KGHSH, LQKENI. This CDR3 is built from 14 residues. Here the CDR3 DNA reads TGTGCCAGCTCAATTGCCGACAGGAATTCACCCCTCCACTTT. Translation: CASSIADRNSPLHF.

This chain links TRBV5-1 with TRBJ1-1; TRBD1 aligns across 7 bases. The germline gives CDR1 SGHRS, CDR2 YFSETQ. Losses at the gene ends were 4 bases for V and 5 bases for J; bases not matched to a gene: 11. CDR3 length: 15 residues. The CDR3 protein is CASSPREGARTEAFF. The CDR3 DNA is TGCGCCAGCAGCCCGAGGGAGGGGGCGAGGACTGAAGCTTTCTTT.